Reported below is one T cell receptor beta chain. The antigen it binds to is not known. Per-base qualities were not stored, and no clone one base away is much larger. Participants in the prospective study were enrolled through a virtual design, were aged about 18 to 100 years, and lived in 24 United States geographic areas. Cohort assignment in the prospective study relied on participant-reported clinical history from a screening survey and a study questionnaire. Recovered participants in ImmuneRACE Cohort 3 were defined as having two consecutive negative NP/OP PCR tests, clearance from a healthcare professional, or resolution of symptoms. In the prospective study, whole blood, serum and a nasopharyngeal or oropharyngeal swab were collected from each participant by mobile phlebotomists. Additional blood draws and questionnaires over an approximately 2-month period could optionally be provided by prospective study participants. Prospective study blood samples were shipped either frozen or at room temperature before DNA extraction.

TCRbeta CDR3 regions were amplified from genomic DNA by means of the immunoSEQ Assay, a bias-controlled multiplex PCR. Per the authors' processing: The number of nucleated cells in each sample was estimated from the amplification of reference gene primers within the assay. Sequence reads were collapsed and filtered to measure the absolute abundance of every unique TCRbeta CDR3 rearrangement. Productive Simpson clonality was computed per sample as the square root of Simpson's diversity index over productive rearrangements. TCRdb took over this immuneACCESS table, retaining in-frame rearrangements with V and J assigned. Such tables are incomplete; in checked studies, under half of the missing clones stem from an unresolved V gene, and the remainder is unexplained. D and trimming come from the DNA, and the V and J calls and clone size come from that table. This sample comprises 300,000 to 450,000 clones, around 87% of them detected only once. The ten largest clones take up 0.95% to 1.1% of the sample.

This entry belongs to a study of blood T cell repertoires in COVID-19 (dated by TCRdb to about 2020). Looking at the study overall: The collaborator samples originated in the United States, Italy and Spain and spanned the acute and convalescent phases of COVID-19. The material from the prospective study consisted of cDNA or gDNA derived from T cells, B-cell-depleted T cells, or PBMCs. HLA class I and class II types, where available, came from metadata supplied by the sample provider rather than from assay-based typing. A de-identified subject ID, COVID-19 status, age in years and sex were almost always included in the sample metadata. The dataset comprised deeply sampled blood TCRbeta repertoires from subjects exposed to, actively infected with, or recovered from COVID-19. Samples came from the ongoing ImmuneRACE study (first 160 participants) plus 1,254 subjects from 6 global collaborators. The repertoires were released in a freely available public database meant as a resource for research on the immune response to SARS-CoV-2. General conclusions and limits of the study: The amount of clinical and demographic metadata varied by source and participant and was provided uncurated.

Trimming removed 3 bases from V and 10 bases from J, leaving 13 bases between the germline ends. CDR3 length: 13 amino acids, cysteine to phenylalanine. The retained sequence is limited to the CDR3, 39 bases, with the frame set at the first base. Via the germline V gene, CDR1 is SNHLY and CDR2 FYNNEI. The receptor was derived from a young man who had recovered from COVID-19. The sequenced material came from PBMCs or T cells enriched from blood (not recorded which). The chain is assembled from TRBV2 and TRBJ1-5, with no reliable assignment of the D segment. The bases are TGTGCCAGCAGTGATTGGAGAACTCAACCCCAGCATTTT. Its product reads: CASSDWRTQPQHF.